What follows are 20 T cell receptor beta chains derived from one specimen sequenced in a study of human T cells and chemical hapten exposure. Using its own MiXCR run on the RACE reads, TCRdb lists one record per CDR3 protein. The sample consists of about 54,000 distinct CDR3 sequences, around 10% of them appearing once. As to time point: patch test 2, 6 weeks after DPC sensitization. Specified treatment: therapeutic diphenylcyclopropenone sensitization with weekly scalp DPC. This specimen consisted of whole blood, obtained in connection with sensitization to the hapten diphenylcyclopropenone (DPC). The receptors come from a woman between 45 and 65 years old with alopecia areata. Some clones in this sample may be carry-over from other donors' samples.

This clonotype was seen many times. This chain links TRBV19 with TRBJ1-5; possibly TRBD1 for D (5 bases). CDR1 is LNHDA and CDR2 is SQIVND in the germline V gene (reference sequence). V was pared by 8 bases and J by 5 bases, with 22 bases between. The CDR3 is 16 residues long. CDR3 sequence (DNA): TGTGCCAGTTCATCCCAGAGGACAAACCTCTATCAGCCCCAGCATTTT. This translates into CASSSQRTNLYQPQHF. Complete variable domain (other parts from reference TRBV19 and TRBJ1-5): DGGITQSPKYLFRKEGQNVTLSCEQNLNHDAMYWYRQDPGQGLRLIYYSQIVNDFQKGDIAEGYSVSREKKESFPLTVTSAQKNPTAFYLCASSSQRTNLYQPQHFGDGTRLSIL.

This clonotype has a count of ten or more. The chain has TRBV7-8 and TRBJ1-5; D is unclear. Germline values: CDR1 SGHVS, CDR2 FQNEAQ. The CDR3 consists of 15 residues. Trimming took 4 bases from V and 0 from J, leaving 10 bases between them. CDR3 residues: CASSWVWDSNQPQHF. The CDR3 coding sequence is TGTGCCAGCAGCTGGGTCTGGGATAGCAATCAGCCCCAGCATTTT.

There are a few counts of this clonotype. CDR3 loop: CAVGARRGTEAFF. Written as DNA, the CDR3 is TGTGCCGTCGGGGCTCGGCGGGGGACTGAAGCTTTCTTT. The rearrangement joins TRBV7-9 to TRBJ1-1, with D possibly matching TRBD1 (5 bases). Germline CDR1 reads SEHNR; CDR2 reads FQNEAQ (reference sequence). V dropped 11 bases and J dropped 5 bases, with 18 bases sitting between them. The CDR3 has 13 amino acids.

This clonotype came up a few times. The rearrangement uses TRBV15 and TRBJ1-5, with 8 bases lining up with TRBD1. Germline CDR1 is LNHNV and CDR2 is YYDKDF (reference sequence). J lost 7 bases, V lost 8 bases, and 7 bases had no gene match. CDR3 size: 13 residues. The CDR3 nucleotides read TGTGCCACCTCGGACAGGGCAAGGCAGCCCCAGCATTTT. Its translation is CATSDRARQPQHF.

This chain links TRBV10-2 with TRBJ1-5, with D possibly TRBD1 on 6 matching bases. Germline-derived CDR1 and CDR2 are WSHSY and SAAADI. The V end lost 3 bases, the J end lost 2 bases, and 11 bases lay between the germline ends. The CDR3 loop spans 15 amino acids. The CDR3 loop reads CASSEGGLRNQPQHF. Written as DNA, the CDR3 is TGCGCCAGCAGTGAAGGGGGACTGCGCAATCAGCCCCAGCATTTT.

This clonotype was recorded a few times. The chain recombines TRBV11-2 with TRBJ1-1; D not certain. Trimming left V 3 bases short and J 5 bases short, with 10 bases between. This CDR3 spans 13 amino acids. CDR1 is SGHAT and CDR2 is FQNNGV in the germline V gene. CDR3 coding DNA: TGTGCCAGCAGCTTTAATGGGAAGACTGAAGCTTTCTTT. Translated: CASSFNGKTEAFF.

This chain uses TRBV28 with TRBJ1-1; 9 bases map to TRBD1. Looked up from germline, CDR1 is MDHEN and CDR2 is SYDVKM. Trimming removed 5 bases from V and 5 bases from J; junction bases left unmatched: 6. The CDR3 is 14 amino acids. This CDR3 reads CASSPGTGFTEAFF. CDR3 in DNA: TGTGCCAGCAGTCCCGGGACAGGGTTTACTGAAGCTTTCTTT.

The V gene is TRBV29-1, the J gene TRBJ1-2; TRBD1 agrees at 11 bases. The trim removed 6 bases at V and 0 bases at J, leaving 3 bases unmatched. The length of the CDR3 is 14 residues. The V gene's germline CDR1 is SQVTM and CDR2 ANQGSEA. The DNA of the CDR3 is TGCAGCGTGGACAGGGGGCTTACTAACTATGGCTACACCTTC. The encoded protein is CSVDRGLTNYGYTF.

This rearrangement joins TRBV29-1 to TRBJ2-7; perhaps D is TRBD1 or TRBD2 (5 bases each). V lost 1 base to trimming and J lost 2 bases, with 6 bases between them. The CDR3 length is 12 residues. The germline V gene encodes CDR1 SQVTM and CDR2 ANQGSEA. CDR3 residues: CSVEVGAYEQYF. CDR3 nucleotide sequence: TGCAGCGTTGAAGTGGGGGCCTACGAGCAGTACTTC.

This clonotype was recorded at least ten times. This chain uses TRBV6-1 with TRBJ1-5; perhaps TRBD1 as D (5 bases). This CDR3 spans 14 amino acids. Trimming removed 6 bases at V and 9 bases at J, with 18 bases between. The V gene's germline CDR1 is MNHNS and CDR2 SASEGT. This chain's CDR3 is CASRGSGSQGPQHF. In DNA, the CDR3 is TGTGCCAGCAGAGGGTCGGGGAGCCAGGGGCCCCAGCATTTT.

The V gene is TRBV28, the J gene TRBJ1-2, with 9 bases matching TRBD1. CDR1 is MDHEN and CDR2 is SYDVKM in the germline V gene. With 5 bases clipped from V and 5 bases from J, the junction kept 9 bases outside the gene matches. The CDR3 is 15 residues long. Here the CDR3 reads CASSTETGGKYGYTF. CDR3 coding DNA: TGTGCCAGCAGTACGGAGACAGGGGGTAAATATGGCTACACCTTC.

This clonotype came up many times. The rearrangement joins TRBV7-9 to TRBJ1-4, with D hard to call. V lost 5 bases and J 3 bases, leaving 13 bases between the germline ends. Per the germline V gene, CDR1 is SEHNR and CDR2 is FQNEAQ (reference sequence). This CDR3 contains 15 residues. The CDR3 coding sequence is TGTGCCAGCAGCCTGTCGGGGAGGGCTAATGAAAAACTGTTTTTT. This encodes CASSLSGRANEKLFF.

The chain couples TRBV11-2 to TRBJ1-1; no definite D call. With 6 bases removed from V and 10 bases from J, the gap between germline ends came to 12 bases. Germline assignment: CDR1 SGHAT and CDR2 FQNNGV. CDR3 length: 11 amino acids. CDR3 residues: CASRGEGGAFF. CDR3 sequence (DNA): TGTGCCAGCAGGGGTGAAGGCGGAGCTTTCTTT.

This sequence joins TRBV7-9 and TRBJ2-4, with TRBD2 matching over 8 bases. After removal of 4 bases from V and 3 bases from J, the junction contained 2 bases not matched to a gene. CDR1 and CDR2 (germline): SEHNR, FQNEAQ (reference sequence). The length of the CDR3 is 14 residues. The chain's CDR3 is CASSSAGGKNIQYF. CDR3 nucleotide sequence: TGTGCCAGCAGCTCCGCGGGGGGCAAAAACATTCAGTACTTC.

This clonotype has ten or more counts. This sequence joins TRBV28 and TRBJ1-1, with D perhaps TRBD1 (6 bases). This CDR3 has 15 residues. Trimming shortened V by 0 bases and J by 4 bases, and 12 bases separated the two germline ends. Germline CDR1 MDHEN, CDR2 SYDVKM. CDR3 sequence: CASSLWGAPSTEAFF. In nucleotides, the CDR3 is TGTGCCAGCAGTTTATGGGGGGCGCCGAGCACTGAAGCTTTCTTT.

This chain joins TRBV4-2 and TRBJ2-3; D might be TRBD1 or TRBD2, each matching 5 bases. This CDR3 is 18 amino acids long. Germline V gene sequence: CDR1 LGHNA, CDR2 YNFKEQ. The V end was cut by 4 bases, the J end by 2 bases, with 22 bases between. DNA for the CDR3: TGTGCCAGCAGCCGAATACCGGGACCAAAGAAATTCACAGATACGCAGTATTTT. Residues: CASSRIPGPKKFTDTQYF.

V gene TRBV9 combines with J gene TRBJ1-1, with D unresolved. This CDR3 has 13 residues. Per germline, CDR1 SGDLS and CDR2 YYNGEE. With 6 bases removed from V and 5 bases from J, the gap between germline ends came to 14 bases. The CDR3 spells CASKLVMVTEAFF. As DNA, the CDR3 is TGTGCCAGCAAATTGGTGATGGTAACTGAAGCTTTCTTT. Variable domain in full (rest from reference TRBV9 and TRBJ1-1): DSGVTQTPKHLITATGQRVTLRCSPRSGDLSVYWYQQSLDQGLQFLIQYYNGEERAKGNILERFSAQQFPDLHSELNLSSLELGDSALYFCASKLVMVTEAFFGQGTRLTVV.

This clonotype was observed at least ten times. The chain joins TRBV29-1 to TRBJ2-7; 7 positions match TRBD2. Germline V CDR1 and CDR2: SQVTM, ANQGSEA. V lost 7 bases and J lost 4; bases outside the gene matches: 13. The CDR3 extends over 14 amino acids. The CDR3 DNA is TGCAGCGCACGGACCGGGACTACTTCATACGAGCAGTACTTC. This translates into CSARTGTTSYEQYF.

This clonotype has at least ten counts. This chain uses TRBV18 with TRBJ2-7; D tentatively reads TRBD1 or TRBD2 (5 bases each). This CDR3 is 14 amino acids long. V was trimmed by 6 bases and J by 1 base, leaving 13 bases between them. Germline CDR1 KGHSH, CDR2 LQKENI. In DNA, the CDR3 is TGTGCCAGCTCGCCGGGGCTCGTATCCTACGAGCAGTACTTC. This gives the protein CASSPGLVSYEQYF.

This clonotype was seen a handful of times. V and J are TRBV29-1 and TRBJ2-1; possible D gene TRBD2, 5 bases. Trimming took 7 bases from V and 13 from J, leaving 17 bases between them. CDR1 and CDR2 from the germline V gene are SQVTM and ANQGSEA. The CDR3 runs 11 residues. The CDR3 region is CSAATGIRQFF. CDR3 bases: TGCAGCGCTGCAACCGGGATCAGACAGTTCTTC.